Described below is a single T cell receptor beta chain sequence and its context. Its antigen remains unknown. This specimen comes from a study of T cells in Graves' hyperthyroidism and ophthalmopathy. General study results and limits: Clonotypes that were expanded in thyroid above 0.001 mostly appeared in blood too.

RNA transcripts gave rise to amplified TCR beta CDR3 regions. A first-round RT-PCR of the TCR CDR3 used the HTBI primer set. Via MiXCR, TCRdb re-called the multiplex PCR reads, giving one row per CDR3 protein. This sample has about 300,000 distinct CDR3 sequences, with around a sixth found just once. The receptor's source is a man aged 25-40 years with Graves' hyperthyroidism. The material sequenced was blood.

The CDR3 region is CASSPNPRTAGKYEQYF. CDR3 DNA sequence: TGTGCCAGCAGCCCCAACCCGAGGACAGCGGGGAAGTACGAGCAGTACTTC. The J gene is TRBJ2-7, the V gene TRBV14, with D possibly matching TRBD2 (7 bases). The CDR3 runs to 17 residues. Germline CDR1 is SGHDN and CDR2 is FVKESK. V was trimmed by 4 bases and J by 4 bases, leaving 23 bases between them.